This record covers a single T cell receptor (beta chain). Methods used by the authors: Counts of nucleated cells, estimated from reference gene primer amplification, were obtained. The repertoire was sequenced with immunoSEQ multiplex PCR; TCRdb's copy has only in-frame clones and lacks some. Clone size and V and J calls were adopted from that table, with D and trimming inferred from the DNA. The sample consists of 100,000 to 150,000 clones, around 86% of them appearing once. The sample belongs to a study of blood T cell repertoires in COVID-19. As for the study in general: From the United States, Italy and Spain came samples of acute and convalescent COVID-19.

This clonotype originated in an elderly man with active or convalescent COVID-19. Sequencing was performed on peripheral blood.

The CDR3 sequence: CATSDLQAGGISTDTQYF. CDR3 nucleotide sequence: TGTGCCACCAGTGATTTGCAAGCAGGGGGCATAAGCACAGATACGCAGTATTTT. This sequence joins TRBV24-1 and TRBJ2-3; TRBD1 matches at 8 bases. Germline V gene data show CDR1 as KGHDR and CDR2 as SFDVKD. V gave up 0 bases and J gave up 0 bases; unmatched junction bases: 7. The CDR3 length is 18 residues.